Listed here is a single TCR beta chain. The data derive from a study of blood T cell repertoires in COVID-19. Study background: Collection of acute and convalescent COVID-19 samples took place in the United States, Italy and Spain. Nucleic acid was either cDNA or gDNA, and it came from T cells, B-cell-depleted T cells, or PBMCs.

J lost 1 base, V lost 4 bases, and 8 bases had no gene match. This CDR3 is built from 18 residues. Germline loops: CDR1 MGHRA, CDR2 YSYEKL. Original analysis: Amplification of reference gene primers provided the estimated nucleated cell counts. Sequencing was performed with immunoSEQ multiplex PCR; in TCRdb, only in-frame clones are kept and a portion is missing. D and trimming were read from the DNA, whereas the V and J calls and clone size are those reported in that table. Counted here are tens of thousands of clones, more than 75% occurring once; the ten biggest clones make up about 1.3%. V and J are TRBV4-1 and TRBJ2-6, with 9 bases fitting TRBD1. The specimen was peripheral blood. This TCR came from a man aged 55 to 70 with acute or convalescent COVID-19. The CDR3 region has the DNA TGCGCCAGCAGCCTCCGGGACAGGGAGTTTTCTGGGGCCAACGTCCTGACTTTC. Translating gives CASSLRDREFSGANVLTF.